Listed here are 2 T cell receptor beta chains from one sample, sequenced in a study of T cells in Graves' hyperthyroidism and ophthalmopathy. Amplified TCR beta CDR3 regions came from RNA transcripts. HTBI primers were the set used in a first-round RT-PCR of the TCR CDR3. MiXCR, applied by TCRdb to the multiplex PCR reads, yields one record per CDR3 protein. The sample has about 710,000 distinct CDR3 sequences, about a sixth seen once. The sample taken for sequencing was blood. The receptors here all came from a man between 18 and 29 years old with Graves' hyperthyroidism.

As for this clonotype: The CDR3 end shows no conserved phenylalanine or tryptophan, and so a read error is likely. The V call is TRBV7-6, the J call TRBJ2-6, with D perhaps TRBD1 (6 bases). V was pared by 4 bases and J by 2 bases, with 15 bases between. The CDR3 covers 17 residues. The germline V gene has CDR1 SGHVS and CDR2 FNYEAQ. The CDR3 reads CASSSSLTGAGANVLTL. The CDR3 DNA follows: TGTGCCAGCAGCTCGAGTTTGACAGGTGCTGGGGCCAACGTCCTGACTCTC.

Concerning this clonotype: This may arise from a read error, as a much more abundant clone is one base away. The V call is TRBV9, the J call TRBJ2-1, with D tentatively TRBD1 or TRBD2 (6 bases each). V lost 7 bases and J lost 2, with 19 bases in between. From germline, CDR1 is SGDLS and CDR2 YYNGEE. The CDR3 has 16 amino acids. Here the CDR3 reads CASGPQGSGAYNEQFF. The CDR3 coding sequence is TGTGCCAGCGGCCCACAGGGTAGCGGAGCCTACAATGAGCAGTTCTTC.